This is a list of T cell receptor beta chains from one sample in a study of T cell responses to AZD1222 COVID-19 vaccine. Produced via immunoSEQ multiplex PCR; TCRdb's table is partial and in-frame only. In the table there are approximately 160,000 clones, around nine tenths of which are singletons. The material was peripheral blood, obtained on day 0 of AZD1222 vaccination. The receptor set was obtained from an adult in good health. Both conserved end residues are part of each CDR3. Each record gives: J gene, D gene, V gene, clone size, CDR3 protein, CDR3 DNA. D genes are given only for firm matches. The size of a clone is reported for some rows only, either as once, few or many, or as a class for expanded clones.

J: TRBJ1-5; D: TRBD1; V: TRBV4-1; size: .; CDR3: CASSQETGYNQPQHF; DNA: TGCGCCAGCAGCCAAGAGACAGGGTACAATCAGCCCCAGCATTTT
J: TRBJ2-1; D: TRBD2; V: TRBV28; size: .; CDR3: CASRYSLEGLADYNEQFF; DNA: TGTGCCAGCAGATACAGCTTGGAAGGACTAGCGGATTACAATGAGCAGTTCTTC
J: TRBJ1-5; D: .; V: TRBV11-1; size: .; CDR3: CASSLTSMQPQHF; DNA: TGTGCCAGCAGCTTAACAAGTATGCAGCCCCAGCATTTT
J: TRBJ2-6; D: TRBD2; V: TRBV6-1; size: .; CDR3: CASSAAPVGGLGSGANVLTF; DNA: TGTGCCAGCAGTGCAGCTCCGGTCGGGGGACTAGGCTCTGGGGCCAACGTCCTGACTTTC
J: TRBJ2-7; D: .; V: TRBV3-1/TRBV3-2; size: .; CDR3: CASSHRKIRDGEQYF; DNA: TGTGCCAGCAGCCACCGAAAGATAAGGGACGGTGAGCAGTACTTC
J: TRBJ2-3; D: .; V: TRBV27; size: .; CDR3: CASSSLRNRLTDTQYF; DNA: TGTGCCAGCAGTTCGCTTAGGAATAGACTTACAGATACGCAGTATTTT
J: TRBJ2-6; D: .; V: TRBV19; size: .; CDR3: CASSIGPEPNVLTF; DNA: TGTGCCAGTAGTATTGGACCGGAACCGAACGTCCTGACTTTC
J: TRBJ1-5; D: TRBD1; V: TRBV9; size: once; CDR3: CASSLGTGSNQPQHF; DNA: TGTGCCAGCAGCTTAGGGACAGGGAGCAATCAGCCCCAGCATTTT
J: TRBJ2-1; D: .; V: TRBV19; size: .; CDR3: CASSIYAGSSYNEQFF; DNA: TGTGCCAGTAGTATATATGCGGGGAGCTCCTACAATGAGCAGTTCTTC
J: TRBJ1-3; D: .; V: TRBV5-1; size: .; CDR3: CASSATNSGNTIYF; DNA: TGCGCCAGCAGCGCAACAAACTCTGGAAACACCATATATTTT
J: TRBJ1-1; D: .; V: TRBV30; size: .; CDR3: CAWSNSMNTEAFF; DNA: TGTGCCTGGAGTAACAGCATGAACACTGAAGCTTTCTTT
J: TRBJ2-1; D: .; V: TRBV2; size: few; CDR3: CATDPGNEQFF; DNA: TGTGCCACAGACCCGGGCAATGAGCAGTTCTTC
J: TRBJ2-7; D: TRBD1; V: TRBV7-2; size: once; CDR3: CASSLVGTGTYEQYF; DNA: TGTGCCAGCAGCTTAGTCGGGACAGGGACCTACGAGCAGTACTTC
J: TRBJ2-2; D: TRBD1; V: TRBV6-5; size: .; CDR3: CASSRDRVTGELFF; DNA: TGTGCCAGCAGTCGGGACAGGGTTACCGGGGAGCTGTTTTTT
J: TRBJ2-7; D: .; V: TRBV7-8; size: .; CDR3: CASSLGRAYEQYF; DNA: TGTGCCAGCAGCTTAGGAAGGGCGTACGAGCAGTACTTC